This record looks at one TCR beta chain sequence and its context. Its antigen has not been determined. One base away there is no much larger clone; base qualities are not given. CDR1 DFQATT and CDR2 SNEGSKA are derived from the germline V gene (reference sequence). Compared with germline, V lacks 5 bases and J lacks 4 bases; bases without a gene match: 8. The CDR3 spans 15 residues, from the cysteine through the phenylalanine. Only the CDR3 region is kept as DNA, spanning 45 bases read in frame from base 1. This sample was taken from a study of T-cell reconstitution after alpha-beta-depleted transplantation in children (dated by TCRdb to about 2016). Some background on the complete study: Using TCR repertoire profiling, the study quantitatively followed how T-cell immune reconstitution unfolded in children after TCRalphabeta/CD19-depleted allogeneic hematopoietic cell transplantation.

Overall study results and their limits: In some patients, the high TCRbeta diversity seen at day 60 was put down to recipient T cells and intrathymic progenitors that had survived conditioning. Over subsequent months, a decline in hyperexpanded clone frequencies was noted, and after one year, T-cell counts and TCRbeta diversity were mostly ascribed to newly produced T cells. The apparently early recovery of alphabetaT-cell counts about two months after transplant reportedly depended on only several hundred rapidly expanded clones that came from non-depleted graft cells.

The treatment or condition label on this specimen signifies: allogeneic hematopoietic cell transplantation with graft depleted of TCRalphabeta T cells and CD19 B cells. The transplant recipients were children given TCRalphabeta/CD19-depleted allogeneic hematopoietic cell grafts. The library was prepared using PCR. Data came from an Illumina HiSeq 2500. Molecular barcoding was employed in the preparation of TCR libraries, with unique molecular identifiers being used to normalize TCRbeta repertoire quantification. The raw public data were reprocessed by TCRdb itself: fastp quality trimming at Q25, MiXCR clonotype calling, in-frame beta chains only. Merged by CDR3 protein, the rows form single entries marked with the most common genes and DNA. This sample holds under 850,000 distinct CDR3 sequences; over 10% were observed only once. Of the sample, approximately 0.8% is held by the ten largest clones.

The receptor chain draws on TRBV20-1 and TRBJ2-3; TRBD1 aligns with 11 central bases. The sequence derives from a girl aged 2-10 years with congenital amegakaryocytic thrombocytopenia, due to receive a stem cell transplant. This material consisted of PBMCs, taken before TCRalphabeta/CD19-depleted stem cell transplant. The sequence in DNA is TGCAGTGCTGCAAAACCGGGACAGGGGGCAGATACGCAGTATTTT. Protein translation: CSAAKPGQGADTQYF.